These 8 T cell receptor beta chains were sequenced from one sample in a study of cytomegalovirus exposure and HLA in healthy donors. PCR was performed using 60 Vbeta and 13 Jbeta primers. TCRdb keeps only in-frame clones here, not all; method: immunoSEQ multiplex PCR. Altogether around 200,000 clones are present, over 65% being singletons, with the ten largest covering roughly 16%. Sample: PBMCs. The receptor set was obtained from a man aged 35 to 55 in good health and CMV-seronegative.

This chain uses TRBV11-2 with TRBJ1-4, with D possibly matching TRBD1 (6 bases). V was trimmed by 4 bases and J by 8 bases, leaving 14 bases between them. CDR3 length: 14 amino acids. In germline, CDR1 is SGHAT, CDR2 FQNNGV. CDR3 in amino acids: CASSSRGSWEKLFF. The CDR3, as DNA: TGTGCCAGCAGCTCCAGGGGCTCGTGGGAAAAACTGTTTTTT.

This clone has just a few counts. The chain has TRBV2 and TRBJ2-1; D ambiguous. Trimming cost V 7 bases and J 8 bases, with 12 bases left between them. CDR3 length: 12 residues. CDR1 and CDR2 from the germline V gene are SNHLY and FYNNEI. The CDR3 region is CASTPDWDEQFF. The CDR3 DNA reads TGTGCCAGCACCCCCGACTGGGATGAGCAGTTCTTC.

CDR3 sequence reads: CASRKLDRGPDTQYF. The CDR3 coding sequence is TGTGCCAGCAGGAAACTAGACAGGGGACCAGATACGCAGTATTTT. This chain links TRBV27 with TRBJ2-3; 8 bases are a match to TRBD1. The CDR3 has 15 residues. In germline, CDR1 is MNHEY, CDR2 SMNVEV (reference sequence). The V and J ends lost 6 bases and 4 bases, in that order; junction bases with no gene match: 9.

The chain uses TRBV4-1 and TRBJ2-2; a possible D gene is TRBD2 (6 bases). The CDR3 is made up of 16 amino acids. V lost 0 bases, J lost 4 bases, and 12 bases lay in between. Germline V gives CDR1 MGHRA, CDR2 YSYEKL. The CDR3 spells CASSQEWRESTGELFF. As DNA, the CDR3 is TGCGCCAGCAGCCAAGAATGGCGGGAAAGCACCGGGGAGCTGTTTTTT.

This clone appeared a single time. The chain recombines TRBV7-2 with TRBJ1-5; 9 bases align to TRBD1. This CDR3 region has 14 residues. Trimming at V came to 3 bases and at J to 5 bases, leaving 2 bases not matched to a gene. The germline V gene has CDR1 SGHTA and CDR2 FQGNSA. The CDR3 is CASSLRQGDQPQHF. Written as DNA, the CDR3 is TGTGCCAGCAGCTTGAGACAGGGGGATCAGCCCCAGCATTTT.

The chain recombines TRBV7-9 with TRBJ2-7, with 10 bases fitting TRBD1. Trimming took 3 bases from V and 7 from J; bases not matched to a gene: 3. Germline lookup yields CDR1 SEHNR and CDR2 FQNEAQ (reference sequence). This CDR3 has 13 amino acids. CDR3: CASSFPGQGEQYF. DNA for the CDR3: TGTGCCAGCAGCTTCCCGGGACAGGGGGAGCAGTACTTC.

V usage is TRBV18 and J usage is TRBJ2-2, with 7 bases fitting TRBD2. CDR1 is KGHSH, CDR2 LQKENI, per germline. V dropped 6 bases and J dropped 4; count of bases not matched to a gene: 5. The CDR3 extends over 14 amino acids. CDR3 in DNA: TGTGCCAGCTCGCGGGGGAGGAGCACCGGGGAGCTGTTTTTT. Translation gives CASSRGRSTGELFF. Complete variable domain (other parts from reference TRBV18 and TRBJ2-2): NAGVMQNPRHLVRRRGQEARLRCSPMKGHSHVYWYRQLPEEGLKFMVYLQKENIIDESGMPKERFSAEFPKEGPSILRIQQVVRGDSAAYFCASSRGRSTGELFFGEGSRLTVL.

This clone was detected once. The rearrangement links TRBV28 to TRBJ1-1; no reliable D call. Germline V gives CDR1 MDHEN, CDR2 SYDVKM. Trimming removed 6 bases at V and 7 bases at J, with 15 bases between. The CDR3 length is 13 residues. CDR3 sequence: CASSLVTVIEAFF. The CDR3 DNA follows: TGTGCCAGCAGCCTTGTAACAGTGATTGAAGCTTTCTTT.